The clone carrying this T cell receptor (beta chain) was picked up one time. Sample-barcoded 5' priming and a J-beta primer mix drove a second PCR of 7 to 11 cycles. A single record per CDR3 protein comes from TCRdb applying MiXCR to the 5' RACE reads. Altogether 2 million or so distinct CDR3 sequences are present, 49% being singletons, with the ten largest covering approximately 2.1%. The CDR3 consists of 12 residues. V was pared by 7 bases and J by 5 bases, with 11 bases between. Germline V gene lookup returns CDR1 SGHTA and CDR2 FQGNSA. This record comes from a study of blood T cells in healthy people across ages.

V gene TRBV7-2 combines with J gene TRBJ1-2; D call uncertain. The specimen sequenced was blood. This clonotype was obtained from a woman in her thirties or forties in good health. CDR3 in DNA: TGTGCCAGCACCATAACTGGGTATGGCTACACCTTC. Residues: CASTITGYGYTF.